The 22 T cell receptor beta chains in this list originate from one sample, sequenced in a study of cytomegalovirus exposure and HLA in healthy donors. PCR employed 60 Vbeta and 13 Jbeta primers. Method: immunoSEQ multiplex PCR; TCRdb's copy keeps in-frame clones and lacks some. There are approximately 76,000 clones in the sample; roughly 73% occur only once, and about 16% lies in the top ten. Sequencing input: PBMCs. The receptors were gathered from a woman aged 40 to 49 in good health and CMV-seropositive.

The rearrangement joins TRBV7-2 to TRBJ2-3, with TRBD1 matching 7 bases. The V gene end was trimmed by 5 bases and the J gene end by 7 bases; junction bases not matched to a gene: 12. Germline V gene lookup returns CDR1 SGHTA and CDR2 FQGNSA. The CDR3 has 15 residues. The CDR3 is CASSSGQVGTHTQYF. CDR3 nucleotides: TGTGCCAGCAGCAGTGGACAGGTGGGGACACATACGCAGTATTTT.

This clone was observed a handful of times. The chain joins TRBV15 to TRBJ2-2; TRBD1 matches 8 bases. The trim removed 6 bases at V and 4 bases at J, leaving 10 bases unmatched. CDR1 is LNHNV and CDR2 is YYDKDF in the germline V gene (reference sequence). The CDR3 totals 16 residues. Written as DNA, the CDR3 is TGTGCCACCAGGAACATCAGGGGGCCGGGCACCGGGGAGCTGTTTTTT. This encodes CATRNIRGPGTGELFF.

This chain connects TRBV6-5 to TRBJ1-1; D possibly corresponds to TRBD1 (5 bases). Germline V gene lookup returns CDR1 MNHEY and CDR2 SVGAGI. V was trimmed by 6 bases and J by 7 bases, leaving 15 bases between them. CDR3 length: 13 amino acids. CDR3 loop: CASSPLRGSEAFF. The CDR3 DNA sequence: TGTGCCAGCAGCCCTCTTAGGGGCAGTGAAGCTTTCTTT.

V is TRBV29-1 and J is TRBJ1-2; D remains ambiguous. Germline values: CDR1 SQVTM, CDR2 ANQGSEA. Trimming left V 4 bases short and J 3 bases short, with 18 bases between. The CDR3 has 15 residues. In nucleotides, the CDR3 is TGCAGCGTTGGCGGTGCCGGGGAGGTGGACTATGGCTACACCTTC. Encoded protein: CSVGGAGEVDYGYTF.

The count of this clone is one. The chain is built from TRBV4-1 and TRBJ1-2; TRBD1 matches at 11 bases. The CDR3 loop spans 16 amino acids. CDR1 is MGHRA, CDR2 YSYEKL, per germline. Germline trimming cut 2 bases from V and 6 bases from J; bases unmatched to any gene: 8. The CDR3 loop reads CASSQRDRGVADGYTF. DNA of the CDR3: TGCGCCAGCAGCCAACGGGACAGGGGGGTTGCAGATGGCTACACCTTC.

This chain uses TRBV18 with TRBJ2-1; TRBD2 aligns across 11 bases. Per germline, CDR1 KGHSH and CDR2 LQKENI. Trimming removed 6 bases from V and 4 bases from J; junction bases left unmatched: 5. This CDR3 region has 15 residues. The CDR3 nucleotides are TGTGCCAGCTCGCCAACTAGCGGGAGATACAATGAGCAGTTCTTC. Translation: CASSPTSGRYNEQFF. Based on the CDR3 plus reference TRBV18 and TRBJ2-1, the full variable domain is NAGVMQNPRHLVRRRGQEARLRCSPMKGHSHVYWYRQLPEEGLKFMVYLQKENIIDESGMPKERFSAEFPKEGPSILRIQQVVRGDSAAYFCASSPTSGRYNEQFFGPGTRLTVL.

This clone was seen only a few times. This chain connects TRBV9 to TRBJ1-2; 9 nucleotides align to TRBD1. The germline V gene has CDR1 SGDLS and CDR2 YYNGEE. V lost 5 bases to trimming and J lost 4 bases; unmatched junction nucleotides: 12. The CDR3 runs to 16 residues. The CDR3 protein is CASRGDRDGLSYGYTF. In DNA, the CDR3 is TGTGCCAGCAGAGGGGACAGGGATGGGCTTAGCTATGGCTACACCTTC.

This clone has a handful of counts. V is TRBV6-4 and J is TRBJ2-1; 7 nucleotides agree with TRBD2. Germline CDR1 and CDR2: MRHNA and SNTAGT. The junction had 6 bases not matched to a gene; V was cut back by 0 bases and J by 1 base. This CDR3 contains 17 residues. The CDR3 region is CASSDSIGGSSYNEQFF. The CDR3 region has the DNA TGTGCCAGCAGTGACTCGATCGGGGGGTCTTCCTACAATGAGCAGTTCTTC.

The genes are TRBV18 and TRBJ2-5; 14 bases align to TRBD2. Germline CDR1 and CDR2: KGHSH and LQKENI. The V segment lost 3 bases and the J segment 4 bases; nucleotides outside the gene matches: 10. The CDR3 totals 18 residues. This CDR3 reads CASSPSVTSGGALETQYF. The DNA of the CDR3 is TGTGCCAGCTCACCGTCAGTGACTAGCGGGGGGGCTCTAGAGACCCAGTACTTC.

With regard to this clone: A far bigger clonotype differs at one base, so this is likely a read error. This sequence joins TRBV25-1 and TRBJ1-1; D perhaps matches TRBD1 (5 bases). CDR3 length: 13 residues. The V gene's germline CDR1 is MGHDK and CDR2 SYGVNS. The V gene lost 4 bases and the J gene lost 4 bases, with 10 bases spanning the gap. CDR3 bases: TGTGCCAGCAGTGTAAGGGGCGTCACTGAAGCTTTCTTT. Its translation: CASSVRGVTEAFF.

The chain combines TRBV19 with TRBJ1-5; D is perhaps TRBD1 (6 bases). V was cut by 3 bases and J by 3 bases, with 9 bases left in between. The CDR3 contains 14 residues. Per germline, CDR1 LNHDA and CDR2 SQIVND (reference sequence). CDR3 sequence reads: CASSIRDNNQPQHF. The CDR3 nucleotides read TGTGCCAGTAGTATTCGGGACAACAATCAGCCCCAGCATTTT.

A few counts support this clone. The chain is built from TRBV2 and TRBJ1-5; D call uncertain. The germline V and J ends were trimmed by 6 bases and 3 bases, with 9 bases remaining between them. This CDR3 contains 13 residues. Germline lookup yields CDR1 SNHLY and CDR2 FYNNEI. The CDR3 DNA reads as TGTGCCAGCAGCGAGGCCTTCAATCAGCCCCAGCATTTT. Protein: CASSEAFNQPQHF.

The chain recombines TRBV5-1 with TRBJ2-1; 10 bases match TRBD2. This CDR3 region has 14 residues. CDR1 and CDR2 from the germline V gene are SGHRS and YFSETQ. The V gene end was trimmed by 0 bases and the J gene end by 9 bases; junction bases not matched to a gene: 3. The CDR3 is CASSLELAGVEQFF. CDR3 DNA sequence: TGCGCCAGCAGCTTGGAGCTAGCGGGGGTTGAGCAGTTCTTC.

In DNA form, the CDR3 reads TGTGCCAGCAGTTTATTGGGAGAGCGCGAGGAGACCCAGTACTTC. It yields the protein CASSLLGEREETQYF. The chain couples TRBV27 to TRBJ2-5; tentative D call: TRBD2 (5 bases). CDR1 and CDR2 (germline): MNHEY, SMNVEV (reference sequence). The CDR3 runs 15 residues. The germline V and J ends were trimmed by 1 base and 5 bases, with 14 bases remaining between them.

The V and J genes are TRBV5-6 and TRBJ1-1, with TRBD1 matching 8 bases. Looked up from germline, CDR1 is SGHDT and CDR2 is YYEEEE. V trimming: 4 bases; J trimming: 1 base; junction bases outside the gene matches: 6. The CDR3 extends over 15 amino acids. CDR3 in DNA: TGTGCCAGCAGCATGACAGGGGCAGGGAACACTGAAGCTTTCTTT. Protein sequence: CASSMTGAGNTEAFF.

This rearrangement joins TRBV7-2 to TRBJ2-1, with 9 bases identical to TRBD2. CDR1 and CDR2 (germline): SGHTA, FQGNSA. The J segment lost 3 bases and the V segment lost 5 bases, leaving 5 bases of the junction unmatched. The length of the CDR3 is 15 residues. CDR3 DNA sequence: TGTGCCAGCAGCCCTAGCGGGGTCGGCTACAATGAGCAGTTCTTC. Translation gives CASSPSGVGYNEQFF.

The CDR3 sequence is CASSSDRGGIDEQYF. The CDR3 region has the DNA TGTGCCAGCTCATCGGATCGAGGGGGAATCGACGAGCAGTACTTC. The rearrangement uses TRBV18 and TRBJ2-7; D may be TRBD1 (6 bases). Germline CDR1 KGHSH, CDR2 LQKENI. This CDR3 has 15 amino acids. V lost 5 bases, J lost 5 bases, and 19 bases lay in between.

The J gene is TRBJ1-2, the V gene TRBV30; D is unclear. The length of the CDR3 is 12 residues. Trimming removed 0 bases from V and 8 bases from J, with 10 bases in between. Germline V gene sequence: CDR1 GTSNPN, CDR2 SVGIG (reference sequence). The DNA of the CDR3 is TGTGCCTGGAGTGTAACCCTACGGGGCTACACCTTC. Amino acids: CAWSVTLRGYTF.

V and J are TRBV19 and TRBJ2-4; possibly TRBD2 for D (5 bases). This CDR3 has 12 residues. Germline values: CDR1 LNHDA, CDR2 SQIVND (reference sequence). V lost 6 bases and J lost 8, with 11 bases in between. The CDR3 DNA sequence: TGTGCCAGTAGGGGGAAGGACTACATTCAGTACTTC. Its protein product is CASRGKDYIQYF.

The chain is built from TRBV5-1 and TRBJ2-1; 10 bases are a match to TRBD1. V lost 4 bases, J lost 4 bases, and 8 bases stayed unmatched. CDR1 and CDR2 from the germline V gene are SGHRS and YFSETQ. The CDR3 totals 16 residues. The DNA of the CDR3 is TGCGCCAGCAGCACAGGGACAGGGGAATGGTACAATGAGCAGTTCTTC. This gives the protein CASSTGTGEWYNEQFF.

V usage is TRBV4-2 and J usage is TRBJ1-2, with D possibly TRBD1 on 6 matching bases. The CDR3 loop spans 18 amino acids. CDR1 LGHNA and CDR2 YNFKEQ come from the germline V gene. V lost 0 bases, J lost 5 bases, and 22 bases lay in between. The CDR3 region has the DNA TGTGCCAGCAGCCAAGAGGGACCCGGCGCCGGGACATTTTATGGCTACACCTTC. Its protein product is CASSQEGPGAGTFYGYTF.

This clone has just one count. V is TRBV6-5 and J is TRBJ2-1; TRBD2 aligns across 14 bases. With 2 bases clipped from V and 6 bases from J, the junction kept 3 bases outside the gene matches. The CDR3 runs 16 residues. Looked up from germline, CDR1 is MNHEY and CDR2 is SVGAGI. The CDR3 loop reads CASSYQTSGGANEQFF. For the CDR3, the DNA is TGTGCCAGCAGTTACCAGACTAGCGGGGGGGCCAATGAGCAGTTCTTC.